The source of this T cell receptor (beta chain) is a study of CD8+CD57+ T cells in acquired aplastic anemia. The wider study: When averaged, DNA from sorted CD4+ and CD8+ cells came to 3 to 3.5 ug.

In the case of this clonotype: Its antigen is still unknown.

Investigators profiled TCR beta VDJ and CDR3 from genomic DNA template. TCRdb recomputed calls from the reads with MiXCR, one row per CDR3 protein. The sample gives roughly 290,000 distinct CDR3 sequences, 45% to 65% of which show up once; approximately 1.3% is in the top ten. The V gene lost 0 bases and the J gene lost 5 bases, with 13 bases spanning the gap. The CDR3 is 15 amino acids. In germline, CDR1 is SGDLS, CDR2 YYNGEE. For sequencing, patients were chosen who had shown expansion of CD8+CD57+ cells by flow cytometry. A severe acquired aplastic anemia diagnosis applied to all patients. Blood sampling was performed on the patients, and none of them had received therapy by then. Study findings and constraints: Patients and controls were found to share 25 to 35 CD8+ CDR3 sequences.

The sample taken for sequencing was sorted CD4+, CD8+, or CD8+CD57+ T cells (not recorded which) from PBMCs. V and J are TRBV9 and TRBJ2-3, with D possibly being TRBD1 (6 bases). The TCR comes from a human donor with aplastic anemia. CDR3 coding DNA: TGTGCCAGCAGCGTAGCAGGGCAGGGGCTAGATACGCAGTATTTT. Protein product: CASSVAGQGLDTQYF.